One sample yielded the 18 T cell receptor beta chains listed below, sequenced in a study of blood T cell repertoires in COVID-19. Repertoires were generated with immunoSEQ multiplex PCR, while TCRdb's copy carries only in-frame clones and drops some. The table includes 300,000 to 500,000 clones, roughly 86% detected once. Sequenced sample: PBMCs or T cells enriched from blood (not recorded which). The receptors shown here come from a woman in her thirties or forties with acute COVID-19.

The chain has TRBV11-2 and TRBJ1-4; perhaps TRBD1 as D (6 bases). Germline V gene data show CDR1 as SGHAT and CDR2 as FQNNGV. The CDR3 has 16 amino acids. Deletions cut 4 bases from V and 0 bases from J, with 12 bases between. This CDR3 reads CASSWGGHATNEKLFF. CDR3 nucleotide sequence: TGTGCCAGCAGCTGGGGGGGCCATGCAACTAATGAAAAACTGTTTTTT. The entire variable domain, with the rest obtained from reference TRBV11-2 and TRBJ1-4, is as follows: EAGVAQSPRYKIIEKRQSVAFWCNPISGHATLYWYQQILGQGPKLLIQFQNNGVVDDSQLPKDRFSAERLKGVDSTLKIQPAKLEDSAVYLCASSWGGHATNEKLFFGSGTQLSVL.

This clone appeared once. The chain links TRBV9 to TRBJ2-2; the match to TRBD2 covers 8 bases. Germline loops: CDR1 SGDLS, CDR2 YYNGEE. The CDR3 sequence is 16 residues long. The J segment lost 4 bases and the V segment lost 4 bases, leaving 9 bases of the junction unmatched. CDR3 sequence reads: CASSPGAGGFTGELFF. The DNA for the CDR3 is TGTGCCAGCAGCCCAGGGGCGGGGGGCTTCACCGGGGAGCTGTTTTTT.

The chain joins TRBV6-5 to TRBJ2-5; D is undetermined. This CDR3 contains 12 residues. Trimming removed 6 bases at V and 4 bases at J, with 9 bases between. Germline CDR1 and CDR2: MNHEY and SVGAGI. The CDR3 reads CASSLRGETQYF. CDR3 in DNA: TGTGCCAGCAGCCTCCGAGGAGAGACCCAGTACTTC.

The V call is TRBV18, the J call TRBJ2-5; D perhaps matches TRBD1 (6 bases). The length of the CDR3 is 13 residues. Germline V gene lookup returns CDR1 KGHSH and CDR2 LQKENI. V was trimmed by 6 bases and J by 2 bases, leaving 10 bases between them. Here the CDR3 DNA reads TGTGCCAGCTCCGGGGACAAGCAAGAGACCCAGTACTTC. It is translated as CASSGDKQETQYF.

The chain joins TRBV10-3 to TRBJ1-1, with TRBD1 matching over 8 bases. V lost 11 bases, J lost 3 bases, and 2 bases stayed unmatched. The CDR3 spans 11 residues. Per germline, CDR1 ENHRY and CDR2 SYGVKD. The CDR3 spells CAVQGDTEAFF. In nucleotides, the CDR3 is TGTGCCGTACAGGGGGACACTGAAGCTTTCTTT.

This sequence joins TRBV13 and TRBJ2-6; 9 bases agree with TRBD1. This CDR3 region has 17 residues. CDR1 and CDR2 (germline): PRHDT, FYEKMQ (reference sequence). Losses at the gene ends were 3 bases for V and 0 bases for J; bases not matched to a gene: 3. CDR3 DNA: TGTGCCAGCAGCTTGGGACAGGGAGCCTCTGGGGCCAACGTCCTGACTTTC. As protein: CASSLGQGASGANVLTF.

This chain connects TRBV18 to TRBJ1-2, with no clear D. The CDR3 consists of 16 residues. Germline assignment: CDR1 KGHSH and CDR2 LQKENI. V was pared by 0 bases and J by 4 bases, with 15 bases between. The CDR3 region has the DNA TGTGCCAGCTCACCACCGGGTCAGGCTTTGGCCTATGGCTACACCTTC. Residues: CASSPPGQALAYGYTF.

V and J are TRBV25-1 and TRBJ2-7; unclear D gene. This CDR3 comprises 14 residues. In germline, CDR1 is MGHDK, CDR2 SYGVNS. V dropped 3 bases and J dropped 1 base, with 10 bases sitting between them. The CDR3: CASSDSGSSYEQYF. The DNA of the CDR3 is TGTGCCAGCAGTGACTCCGGGTCTTCCTACGAGCAGTACTTC.

DNA of the CDR3: TGTGCGGGGTGGGGACAGGGACAAATCGAGCAGTACTTC. Translated, it gives CAGWGQGQIEQYF. The chain joins TRBV27 to TRBJ2-7; TRBD1 matches at 9 bases. CDR1 and CDR2 from the germline V gene are MNHEY and SMNVEV (reference sequence). This CDR3 region has 13 residues.

This chain connects TRBV7-9 to TRBJ1-1, with D tentatively TRBD1 (6 bases). The V end was cut by 3 bases, the J end by 1 base, with 9 bases between. The CDR3 runs to 14 residues. The germline V gene encodes CDR1 SEHNR and CDR2 FQNEAQ (reference sequence). CDR3 DNA sequence: TGTGCCAGCAGCTTGTGGACAGAGAACACTGAAGCTTTCTTT. It specifies CASSLWTENTEAFF.

V gene TRBV6-5 combines with J gene TRBJ1-1; D is unresolved. V lost 4 bases to trimming and J lost 0 bases, with 12 bases between them. CDR1 MNHEY and CDR2 SVGAGI come from the germline V gene. The CDR3 contains 15 residues. CDR3 nucleotides: TGTGCCAGCAGTTTCCTCTCAGTAATGAACACTGAAGCTTTCTTT. It translates to CASSFLSVMNTEAFF.

Only a few counts were recorded for this clone. V usage is TRBV4-1 and J usage is TRBJ1-1, with unresolved D. The V end was cut by 1 base, the J end by 10 bases, with 16 bases between. Germline V gene sequence: CDR1 MGHRA, CDR2 YSYEKL. The CDR3 runs 14 residues. The CDR3 bases are TGCGCCAGCAGCCAAGGTGACCCGGGTGGAGGAGCTTTCTTT. Protein: CASSQGDPGGGAFF.

The V call is TRBV11-2, the J call TRBJ1-5; D gene uncertain. The CDR3 runs to 14 residues. Germline values: CDR1 SGHAT, CDR2 FQNNGV. V was shortened by 3 bases and J by 0 bases, with 6 bases between the two germline ends. The CDR3 loop is CASSLGNSNQPQHF. DNA of the CDR3: TGTGCCAGCAGCTTGGGCAATAGCAATCAGCCCCAGCATTTT.

Only a few counts were recorded for this clone. The CDR3 here is CSVDAGAGGYTF. CDR3 nucleotide sequence: TGCAGCGTTGACGCCGGTGCCGGGGGCTACACCTTC. V gene TRBV29-1 combines with J gene TRBJ1-2; D is ambiguous. Between the trimmed V and J ends, which lost 3 bases and 8 bases, there was a span of 13 bases. The CDR3 has 12 residues. CDR1 SQVTM and CDR2 ANQGSEA come from the germline V gene.

The chain recombines TRBV2 with TRBJ2-7; 8 nucleotides line up with TRBD1. This CDR3 contains 13 residues. V gave up 5 bases and J gave up 7 bases; unmatched junction bases: 7. The germline gives CDR1 SNHLY, CDR2 FYNNEI. CDR3 nucleotide sequence: TGTGCCAGCAGTCGCGGACAGGGTCGTGAGCAGTACTTC. This gives the protein CASSRGQGREQYF.

The rearrangement joins TRBV9 to TRBJ2-1; TRBD2 matches 9 bases. Germline V gene sequence: CDR1 SGDLS, CDR2 YYNGEE. This CDR3 region has 15 residues. V lost 4 bases and J lost 6; bases outside the gene matches: 8. CDR3 in DNA: TGTGCCAGCAGCTCCTTAGCGGGGGAGCCCAATGAGCAGTTCTTC. Amino acid sequence: CASSSLAGEPNEQFF. The complete variable domain, with remaining parts taken from reference TRBV9 and TRBJ2-1, reads DSGVTQTPKHLITATGQRVTLRCSPRSGDLSVYWYQQSLDQGLQFLIQYYNGEERAKGNILERFSAQQFPDLHSELNLSSLELGDSALYFCASSSLAGEPNEQFFGPGTRLTVL.

Only one count was recorded for this clone. CDR3 DNA: TGCAGTGCTCGTGAGAGCTCCTACAATGAGCAGTTCTTC. This sequence encodes CSARESSYNEQFF. The chain combines TRBV20-1 with TRBJ2-1; no definite D call. The V gene's germline CDR1 is DFQATT and CDR2 SNEGSKA (reference sequence). This CDR3 is 13 amino acids long. V gave up 5 bases and J gave up 0 bases, with 8 bases separating them.

This clone was seen a single time. The V gene is TRBV12-5, the J gene TRBJ2-5; 8 nucleotides match TRBD2. This CDR3 comprises 16 residues. Germline CDR1 LGHNT, CDR2 FRNRAP. The junction had 13 bases not matched to a gene; V was cut back by 6 bases and J by 4 bases. The CDR3 sequence: CASGGGLVRNTETQYF. The CDR3 DNA reads as TGTGCTAGTGGCGGGGGACTAGTGAGGAATACAGAGACCCAGTACTTC.